Here is one TCR beta chain with its context. The data were taken from a study of T cell changes during pregnancy in multiple sclerosis. J gave up 12 bases and V 5 bases, and 10 bases lay outside the gene matches. Per germline, CDR1 SGHRS and CDR2 YFSETQ. CDR3 length: 12 residues. Generated by immunoSEQ multiplex PCR, the TCRdb table keeps only in-frame clones and is missing some. The sample shows about 59,000 clones, around 94% of them seen only once. Source: CD8+ T cells from peripheral blood mononuclear cells, taken after pregnancy. The V gene is TRBV5-1, the J gene TRBJ2-7, with 8 nucleotides matching TRBD2. The TCR comes from a female donor with multiple sclerosis, enrolled in a pregnancy study. DNA of the CDR3: TGCGCCAGCAGTGGGACTAGTAGTACCACGTACTTC. Amino acid sequence: CASSGTSSTTYF.